This T cell receptor (beta chain) was captured in a study of T cells after posttransplantation cyclophosphamide. Study-wide findings and caveats: Donor CD8+ memory clones often dominated recipient blood repertoires at later times. Skin or GI-infiltrating T cells shared few TRB sequences with blood. Recipient CMV seropositivity and CMV reactivation strongly tracked TRB clonality.

A marrow graft followed busulfan-fludarabine conditioning, with cyclophosphamide on days +3 and +4. Profiled with immunoSEQ multiplex PCR; TCRdb holds only in-frame clones, not every one. The sample contains about 4,200 clones, around 80% of which appear only once. The CDR3 is 14 residues long. Germline loops: CDR1 MNHNS, CDR2 SASEGT. V was cut by 2 bases and J by 1 base, with 8 bases left in between. As to this clone: Its antigen is still unknown.

The sample here was PBMCs, taken after an allogeneic stem cell transplant with post-transplant cyclophosphamide. The J gene is TRBJ2-5, the V gene TRBV6-1; TRBD1 might be the D (6 bases). This sequence was found in a female patient aged 50-59 years who received an allogeneic stem cell transplant from a related donor, was CMV-positive, and had no GVHD. The graft donor may be the source of some T cells. The CDR3, as DNA: TGTGCCAGCAGTGAACACAGGGCCCAAGAGACCCAGTACTTC. Protein: CASSEHRAQETQYF.